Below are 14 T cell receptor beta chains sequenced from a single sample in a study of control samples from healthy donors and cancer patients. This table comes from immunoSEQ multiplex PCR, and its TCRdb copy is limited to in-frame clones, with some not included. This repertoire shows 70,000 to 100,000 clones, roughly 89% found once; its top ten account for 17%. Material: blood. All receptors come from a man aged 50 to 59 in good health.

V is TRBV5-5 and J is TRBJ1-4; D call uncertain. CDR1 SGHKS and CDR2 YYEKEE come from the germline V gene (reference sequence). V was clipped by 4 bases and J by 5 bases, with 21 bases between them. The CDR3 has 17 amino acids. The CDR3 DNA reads TGTGCCAGCAGCCACAGCCCGACGAAAAGGACGAATGAAAAACTGTTTTTT. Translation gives CASSHSPTKRTNEKLFF.

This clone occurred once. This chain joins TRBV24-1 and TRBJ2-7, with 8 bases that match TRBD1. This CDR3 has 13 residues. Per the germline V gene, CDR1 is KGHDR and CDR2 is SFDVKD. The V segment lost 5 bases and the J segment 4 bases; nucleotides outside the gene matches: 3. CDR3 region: CATSATGGYEQYF. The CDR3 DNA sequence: TGTGCCACCAGTGCCACAGGGGGGTACGAGCAGTACTTC.

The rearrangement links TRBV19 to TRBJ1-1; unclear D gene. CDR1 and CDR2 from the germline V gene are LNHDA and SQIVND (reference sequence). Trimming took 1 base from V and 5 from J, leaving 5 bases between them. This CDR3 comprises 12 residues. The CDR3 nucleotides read TGTGCCAGTAGTATAGGCTGGACTGAAGCTTTCTTT. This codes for CASSIGWTEAFF.

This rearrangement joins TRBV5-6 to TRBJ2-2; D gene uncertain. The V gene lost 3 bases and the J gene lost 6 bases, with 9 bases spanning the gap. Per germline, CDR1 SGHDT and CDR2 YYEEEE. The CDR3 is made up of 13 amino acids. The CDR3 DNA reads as TGTGCCAGCAGCTCCTCAATCTCCGGGGAGCTGTTTTTT. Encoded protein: CASSSSISGELFF.

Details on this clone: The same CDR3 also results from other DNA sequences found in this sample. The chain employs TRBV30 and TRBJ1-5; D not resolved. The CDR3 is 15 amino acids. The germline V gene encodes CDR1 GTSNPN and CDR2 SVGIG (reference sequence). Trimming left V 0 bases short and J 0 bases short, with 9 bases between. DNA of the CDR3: TGTGCCTGGAGTGTCAGAGGGAATAGCAATCAGCCCCAGCATTTT. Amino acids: CAWSVRGNSNQPQHF.

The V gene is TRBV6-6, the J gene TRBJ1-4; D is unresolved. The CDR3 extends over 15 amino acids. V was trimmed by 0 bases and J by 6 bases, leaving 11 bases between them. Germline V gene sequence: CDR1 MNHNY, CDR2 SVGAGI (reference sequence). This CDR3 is CASSYSTTADEKLFF. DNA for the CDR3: TGTGCCAGCAGTTACTCGACTACAGCTGATGAAAAACTGTTTTTT.

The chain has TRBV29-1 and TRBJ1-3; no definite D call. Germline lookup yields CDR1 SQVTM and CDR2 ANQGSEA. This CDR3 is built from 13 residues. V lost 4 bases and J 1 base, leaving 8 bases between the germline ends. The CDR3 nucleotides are TGCAGCGTTGGCGGATCGTCTGGAAACACCATATATTTT. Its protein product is CSVGGSSGNTIYF.

CDR3 region: CASSSSQAAPLHF. CDR3 DNA sequence: TGTGCCAGCAGCTCCTCTCAGGCTGCACCCCTCCACTTT. The chain recombines TRBV11-2 with TRBJ1-6; D is ambiguous. The CDR3 has 13 residues. Germline CDR1 SGHAT, CDR2 FQNNGV. V dropped 4 bases and J dropped 11 bases, with 12 bases sitting between them. The variable domain in full, completed from reference TRBV11-2 and TRBJ1-6, reads EAGVAQSPRYKIIEKRQSVAFWCNPISGHATLYWYQQILGQGPKLLIQFQNNGVVDDSQLPKDRFSAERLKGVDSTLKIQPAKLEDSAVYLCASSSSQAAPLHFGNGTRLTVT.

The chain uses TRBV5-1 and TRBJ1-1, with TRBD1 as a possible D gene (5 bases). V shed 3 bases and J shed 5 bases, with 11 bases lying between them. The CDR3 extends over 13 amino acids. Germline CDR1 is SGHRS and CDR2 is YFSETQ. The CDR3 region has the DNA TGCGCCAGCAGCTCCGCGGGGGGAACTGAAGCTTTCTTT. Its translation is CASSSAGGTEAFF.

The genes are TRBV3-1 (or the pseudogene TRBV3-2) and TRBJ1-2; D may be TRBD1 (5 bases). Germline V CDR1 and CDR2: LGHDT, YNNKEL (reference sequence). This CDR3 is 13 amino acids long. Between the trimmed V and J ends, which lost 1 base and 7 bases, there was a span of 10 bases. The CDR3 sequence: CASSQGQSGGYTF. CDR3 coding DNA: TGTGCCAGCAGCCAAGGACAGTCGGGTGGCTACACCTTC.

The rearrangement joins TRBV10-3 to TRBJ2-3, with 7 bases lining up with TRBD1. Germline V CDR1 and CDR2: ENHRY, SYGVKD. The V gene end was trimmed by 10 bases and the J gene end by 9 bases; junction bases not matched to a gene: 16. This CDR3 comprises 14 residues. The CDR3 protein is CATTGQGEFRTQYF. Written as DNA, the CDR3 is TGTGCCACCACGGGGCAGGGGGAGTTTAGGACGCAGTATTTT.

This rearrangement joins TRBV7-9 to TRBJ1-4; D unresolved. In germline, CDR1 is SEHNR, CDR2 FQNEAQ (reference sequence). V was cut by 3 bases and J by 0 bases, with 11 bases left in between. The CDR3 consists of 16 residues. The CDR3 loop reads CASSLEGIATNEKLFF. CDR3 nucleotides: TGTGCCAGCAGCTTGGAAGGAATTGCAACTAATGAAAAACTGTTTTTT.

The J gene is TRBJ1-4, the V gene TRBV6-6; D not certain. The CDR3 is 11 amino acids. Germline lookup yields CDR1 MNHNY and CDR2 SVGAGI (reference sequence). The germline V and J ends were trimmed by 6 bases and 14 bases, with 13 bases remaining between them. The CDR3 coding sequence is TGTGCCAGCAGCTCCAAGGTCGGGCTGTTTTTT. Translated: CASSSKVGLFF.

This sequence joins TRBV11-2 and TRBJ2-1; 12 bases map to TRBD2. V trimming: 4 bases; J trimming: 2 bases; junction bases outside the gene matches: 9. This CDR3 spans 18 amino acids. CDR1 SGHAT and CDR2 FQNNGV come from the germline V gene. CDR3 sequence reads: CASSSTTSGGPAYNEQFF. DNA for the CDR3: TGTGCCAGCAGCTCCACGACTAGCGGGGGCCCCGCCTACAATGAGCAGTTCTTC.